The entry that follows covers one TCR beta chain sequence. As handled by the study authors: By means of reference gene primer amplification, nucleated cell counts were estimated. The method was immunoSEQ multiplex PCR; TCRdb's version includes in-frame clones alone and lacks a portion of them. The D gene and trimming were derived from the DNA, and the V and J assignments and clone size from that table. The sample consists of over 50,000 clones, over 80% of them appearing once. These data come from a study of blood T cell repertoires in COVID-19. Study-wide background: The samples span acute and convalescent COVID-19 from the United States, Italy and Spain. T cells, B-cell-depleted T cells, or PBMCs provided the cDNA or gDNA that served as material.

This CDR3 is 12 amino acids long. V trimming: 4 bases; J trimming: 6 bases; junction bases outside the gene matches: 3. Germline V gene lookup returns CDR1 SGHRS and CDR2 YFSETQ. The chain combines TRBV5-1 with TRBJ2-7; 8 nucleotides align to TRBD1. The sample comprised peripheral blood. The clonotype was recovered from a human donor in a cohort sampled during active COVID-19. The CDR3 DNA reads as TGCGCCAGCAGCCACGACAGGGGCGAGCAGTACTTC. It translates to CASSHDRGEQYF.